Following are 5 T cell receptor beta chains from one sample sequenced in a study of cytomegalovirus exposure and HLA in healthy donors. 60 Vbeta and 13 Jbeta primers were used in PCR. Profiling relied on immunoSEQ multiplex PCR, and the TCRdb table lists in-frame clones only, not all of them. The sample records under 200,000 clones, around 79% being singletons. The sample was PBMCs. Receptors originate from a woman aged 35 to 49 in good health and CMV-seronegative.

The chain combines TRBV5-4 with TRBJ2-1, with D possibly being TRBD2 (6 bases). V was cut by 0 bases and J by 9 bases, with 13 bases left in between. Germline CDR1 and CDR2: SGHNT and YYREEE (reference sequence). The CDR3 totals 14 residues. The CDR3 bases are TGTGCCAGCAGCTTGGTGCGCGGGAAGCTTGAGCAGTTCTTC. Its translation is CASSLVRGKLEQFF.

The chain recombines TRBV6-5 with TRBJ1-2, with no clear D. Germline CDR1 reads MNHEY; CDR2 reads SVGAGI. Trimming removed 6 bases from V and 5 bases from J, with 13 bases in between. The CDR3 totals 13 residues. The CDR3 DNA reads TGTGCCAGCAGGCATGGCGGACTATATGGCTACACCTTC. Translated: CASRHGGLYGYTF.

This chain uses TRBV4-1 with TRBJ2-5; 7 positions match TRBD1. The V and J ends lost 5 bases and 2 bases, in that order; junction bases with no gene match: 8. This CDR3 has 15 residues. Germline CDR1 reads MGHRA; CDR2 reads YSYEKL. CDR3 DNA sequence: TGCGCCAGCAGCGTCACAGGGGTCGGGCAAGAGACCCAGTACTTC. Its translation: CASSVTGVGQETQYF.

In its sample, this clone was seen a few times. In the same sample, other DNA sequences code for this CDR3. The chain recombines TRBV7-9 with TRBJ1-1; 10 bases are shared with TRBD1. Germline trimming cut 4 bases from V and 1 base from J; bases unmatched to any gene: 9. CDR1 is SEHNR and CDR2 is FQNEAQ in the germline V gene (reference sequence). This CDR3 contains 17 residues. CDR3 protein: CASSSRDRGRENTEAFF. In DNA form, the CDR3 reads TGTGCCAGCAGCTCCCGGGACAGGGGTCGGGAGAACACTGAAGCTTTCTTT.

J is TRBJ1-5 and V is TRBV28; the D gene is possibly TRBD1 (5 bases). The CDR3 has 17 residues. Germline V gene data show CDR1 as MDHEN and CDR2 as SYDVKM. V lost 5 bases, J lost 0 bases, and 17 bases lay in between. CDR3 in DNA: TGTGCCAGCAGTCGCCTAGGAGGGGCAAATAGCAATCAGCCCCAGCATTTT. Protein: CASSRLGGANSNQPQHF.